This TCR beta chain stems from a study of T-cell memory formation after mild COVID-19. The study's findings and limits: Within pre-infection memory, some responding clones were found, suggesting cross-reactive memory joined.

CDR1 is DFQATT, CDR2 SNEGSKA, per germline (reference sequence). The CDR3 runs 16 residues. V was trimmed by 4 bases and J by 6 bases, leaving 22 bases between them. In its sample, this clonotype was seen a few times. Its specificity is not known. Each CDR3 protein is one row after TCRdb ran MiXCR on the 5' RACE reads. There are roughly 600,000 distinct CDR3 sequences in the sample; over 15% occur only once, and more than 10% lies in the top ten. This chain joins TRBV20-1 and TRBJ2-1, with D tentatively TRBD1 (5 bases). Sequencing was performed on PBMCs or a T cell subset sorted from them (not recorded which). The receptor's source is an adult woman who had mild COVID-19 (a few samples of this study predate the infection). Cell type and time point are not known. The CDR3 nucleotides read TGCAGTGCTATACAGGTCCGACGGCAGCGCGGCAATGAGCAGTTCTTC. Amino acid sequence: CSAIQVRRQRGNEQFF.